This T cell receptor (beta chain) was recovered during a study of T-cell memory formation after mild COVID-19. Study overall: Largely donor-specific sequence clusters came from a couple of donors.

This clonotype was detected many times. This CDR3 contains 13 residues. V trimming: 4 bases; J trimming: 4 bases; junction bases outside the gene matches: 1. CDR1 is LGHNA and CDR2 is YSLEER in the germline V gene. cDNA libraries for TCR alpha and TCR beta, carrying sample barcodes and UMIs, came from 5'RACE with constant-segment primers. TCRdb itself ran the 5' RACE reads through MiXCR, one entry per CDR3 protein. Among some 320,000 distinct CDR3 sequences listed, more than 15% were seen once. The J gene is TRBJ1-5, the V gene TRBV4-3; 7 nucleotides line up with TRBD1. The clonotype comes from a young man who had mild COVID-19 (a few samples of this study predate the infection). Cell type and time point are not known. Specimen: PBMCs or a T cell subset sorted from them (not recorded which). The CDR3 protein is CASSRDSNQPQHF. Here the CDR3 DNA reads TGCGCCAGCAGCCGGGACAGTAATCAGCCCCAGCATTTT.